The 14 T cell receptor beta chains reported below all come from one sample, sequenced in a study of TIL therapy for anti-PD-1-resistant metastatic lung cancer. The time point is: pre-treatment sample, taken before nivolumab and TIL therapy. Sequencing used immunoSEQ v3. Repertoires were generated with immunoSEQ multiplex PCR, while TCRdb's copy carries only in-frame clones and drops some. The sample includes about 17,000 clones, over 60% of them seen just once. This sample comprised blood, obtained at baseline. The receptors were sampled from a person between 25 and 80 years old with non-small cell lung cancer.

The chain joins TRBV11-2 to TRBJ1-1, with D possibly matching TRBD1 (6 bases). Germline lookup yields CDR1 SGHAT and CDR2 FQNNGV. The CDR3 contains 14 residues. V shed 3 bases and J shed 3 bases, with 11 bases lying between them. The chain's CDR3 is CASSFDRFYTEAFF. DNA for the CDR3: TGTGCCAGCAGCTTCGACAGGTTTTACACTGAAGCTTTCTTT.

This chain joins TRBV28 and TRBJ1-5, with D hard to call. CDR1 is MDHEN and CDR2 is SYDVKM in the germline V gene. CDR3 length: 11 amino acids. The V end lost 3 bases, the J end lost 3 bases, and 0 bases lay between the germline ends. The CDR3, as DNA: TGTGCCAGCAGTTTCAATCAGCCCCAGCATTTT. The encoded protein is CASSFNQPQHF.

The rearrangement uses TRBV19 and TRBJ2-3; either TRBD1 or TRBD2 may fit D (6 bases each). CDR1 and CDR2 from the germline V gene are LNHDA and SQIVND (reference sequence). This CDR3 has 13 amino acids. Trimming stripped 8 bases from V and 5 bases from J, with 14 bases between. The CDR3 DNA sequence: TGTGCCAGTTGGGCCCGGGGGCGAGATACGCAGTATTTT. As protein: CASWARGRDTQYF.

This clone showed up just once. J is TRBJ1-2 and V is TRBV11-1; possible D gene TRBD1, 5 bases. Germline V CDR1 and CDR2: SGHAT, FQDESV (reference sequence). Between the trimmed V and J ends, which lost 3 bases and 8 bases, there was a span of 10 bases. This CDR3 spans 12 amino acids. The CDR3 reads CASSFAGIGYTF. In DNA, the CDR3 is TGTGCCAGCAGCTTTGCAGGGATCGGCTACACCTTC.

This clone has only one observation. The V gene is TRBV11-3, the J gene TRBJ2-4; TRBD2 matches 7 bases. This CDR3 is 14 amino acids long. J gave up 7 bases and V 1 base, and 4 bases lay outside the gene matches. The germline CDR1 and CDR2 sequences are SGHNT and YENEEA. This CDR3 reads CASSLGGSPNIQYF. In DNA form, the CDR3 reads TGTGCCAGCAGCTTAGGCGGGAGCCCGAACATTCAGTACTTC.

The CDR3 nucleotides are TGCGCCAGCAGCTTGGTAGAGATGGAGCAGTTCTTC. This gives the protein CASSLVEMEQFF. The gene calls are TRBV5-1 and TRBJ2-1; D gene ambiguous. The V gene lost 0 bases and the J gene lost 10 bases, with 8 bases spanning the gap. This CDR3 region has 12 residues. In germline, CDR1 is SGHRS, CDR2 YFSETQ. Variable domain in full (rest from reference TRBV5-1 and TRBJ2-1): KAGVTQTPRYLIKTRGQQVTLSCSPISGHRSVSWYQQTPGQGLQFLFEYFSETQRNKGNFPGRFSGRQFSNSRSEMNVSTLELGDSALYLCASSLVEMEQFFGPGTRLTVL.

This chain connects TRBV28 to TRBJ1-2; 10 bases fit TRBD1. Germline lookup yields CDR1 MDHEN and CDR2 SYDVKM. CDR3 length: 13 residues. J was trimmed by 8 bases and V by 10 bases; bases with no gene match: 10. Written as DNA, the CDR3 is TGTGCCACCACGACAGGGGGCGCGAGAGGCTACACCTTC. It codes for CATTTGGARGYTF.

This chain uses TRBV25-1 with TRBJ2-3; 7 bases are a match to TRBD2. Germline CDR1 reads MGHDK; CDR2 reads SYGVNS. The junction had 10 bases not matched to a gene; V was cut back by 0 bases and J by 4 bases. This CDR3 has 17 amino acids. CDR3 bases: TGTGCCAGCAGTGAATATAGACTAGCTCCGGGGTCAGATACGCAGTATTTT. Its translation: CASSEYRLAPGSDTQYF.

The chain employs TRBV5-1 and TRBJ2-7; TRBD1 matches at 11 bases. In germline, CDR1 is SGHRS, CDR2 YFSETQ. Trimming took 2 bases from V and 4 from J; bases not matched to a gene: 2. This CDR3 contains 14 residues. The CDR3 loop is CASSLGTGGYEQYF. The CDR3 nucleotides read TGCGCCAGCAGCTTAGGGACAGGGGGTTACGAGCAGTACTTC.

This chain connects TRBV7-9 to TRBJ2-1, with 8 bases identical to TRBD1. V was pared by 6 bases and J by 4 bases, with 11 bases of the junction left unmatched. Per the germline V gene, CDR1 is SEHNR and CDR2 is FQNEAQ (reference sequence). This CDR3 comprises 16 residues. CDR3 sequence (DNA): TGTGCCAGCAGTCAACGTCGAACAGGGGGATACAATGAGCAGTTCTTC. As protein: CASSQRRTGGYNEQFF.

The V gene is TRBV4-1, the J gene TRBJ2-1; 8 nucleotides agree with TRBD1. The germline CDR1 and CDR2 sequences are MGHRA and YSYEKL. The V segment lost 4 bases and the J segment 8 bases; nucleotides outside the gene matches: 10. The length of the CDR3 is 15 residues. The CDR3 DNA is TGCGCCAGCAGCCCCTGGACAGGGAATAGGGATGAGCAGTTCTTC. Protein product: CASSPWTGNRDEQFF.

The chain links TRBV9 to TRBJ2-3, with D possibly called TRBD1 or TRBD2 (5 bases each). Germline V gene sequence: CDR1 SGDLS, CDR2 YYNGEE. This CDR3 is built from 16 residues. Trimming shortened V by 4 bases and J by 1 base, and 16 bases separated the two germline ends. As DNA, the CDR3 is TGTGCCAGCAGCACGAGGGATAGCAGGGGCACAGATACGCAGTATTTT. Translation: CASSTRDSRGTDTQYF.

The chain has TRBV10-3 and TRBJ2-1; TRBD1 might be the D (5 bases). V was trimmed by 2 bases and J by 6 bases, leaving 8 bases between them. The CDR3 spans 13 residues. Germline V gives CDR1 ENHRY, CDR2 SYGVKD. CDR3 region: CAISERGLNEQFF. The CDR3 bases are TGTGCCATCAGTGAGAGGGGCCTCAATGAGCAGTTCTTC.

The chain combines TRBV30 with TRBJ1-4, with 10 bases that match TRBD1. The CDR3 is 15 residues long. CDR1 is GTSNPN and CDR2 is SVGIG in the germline V gene (reference sequence). The V and J ends lost 2 bases and 5 bases, in that order; junction bases with no gene match: 5. The CDR3 DNA reads TGTGCCTGGAGTACTCCGGGACAGGGGAATGAAAAACTGTTTTTT. It is translated as CAWSTPGQGNEKLFF.